The 22 T cell receptor beta chains below all came from one sample that was sequenced in a study of T cells in Graves' hyperthyroidism and ophthalmopathy. Regions amplified from RNA transcripts were the TCR beta CDR3 regions. The HTBI primer set was used in a first-round RT-PCR of the TCR CDR3. TCRdb independently ran MiXCR on the multiplex PCR reads; one entry per CDR3 protein. The sample carries about 640,000 distinct CDR3 sequences, roughly 20% recorded once. Sample: blood. The receptors derive from a man between 25 and 39 years old with Graves' ophthalmopathy.

Only a few counts were recorded for this clonotype. The genes are TRBV7-2 and TRBJ2-4; 7 positions match TRBD1. The germline V gene has CDR1 SGHTA and CDR2 FQGNSA. This CDR3 has 15 residues. The V gene end was trimmed by 0 bases and the J gene end by 7 bases; junction bases not matched to a gene: 6. CDR3 amino acids: CASSLATGVGNIQYF. The CDR3 DNA sequence: TGTGCCAGCAGCTTAGCAACAGGGGTTGGGAACATTCAGTACTTC. The full variable domain, rest sourced from reference TRBV7-2 and TRBJ2-4, is GAGVSQSPSNKVTEKGKDVELRCDPISGHTALYWYRQSLGQGLEFLIYFQGNSAPDKSGLPSDRFSAERTGGSVSTLTIQRTQQEDSAVYLCASSLATGVGNIQYFGAGTRLSVL.

The DNA for the CDR3 is TGTGCCAGCAGCTTAGGCCGACGCCCTACAGATACGCAGTATTTT. Translation: CASSLGRRPTDTQYF. The chain combines TRBV11-2 with TRBJ2-3, with D uncertain. The CDR3 extends over 15 amino acids. The germline V and J ends were trimmed by 1 base and 3 bases, with 11 bases remaining between them. Germline CDR1 SGHAT, CDR2 FQNNGV.

This clonotype was counted many times. The chain recombines TRBV7-2 with TRBJ2-1; D is ambiguous. The germline CDR1 and CDR2 sequences are SGHTA and FQGNSA. Trimming took 2 bases from V and 7 from J, leaving 9 bases between them. The CDR3 is 13 amino acids. The CDR3 sequence: CASSLNLLNEQFF. In nucleotides, the CDR3 is TGTGCCAGCAGCTTAAACCTTCTGAATGAGCAGTTCTTC.

The CDR3 nucleotides read TGTGCCAGCAGCTTGGGTGGGAGGAACGAGCAGTACTTC. As protein: CASSLGGRNEQYF. The chain has TRBV5-4 and TRBJ2-7; a possible D gene is TRBD2 (6 bases). The V and J ends lost 0 bases and 5 bases respectively, with 9 bases between them. This CDR3 contains 13 residues. Germline CDR1 is SGHNT and CDR2 is YYREEE (reference sequence).

This clonotype was detected many times. The J gene is TRBJ2-2, the V gene TRBV12-3 or TRBV12-4; D is perhaps TRBD1 (5 bases). Trimming left V 0 bases short and J 6 bases short, with 20 bases between. This CDR3 contains 18 residues. CDR3 nucleotides: TGTGCCAGCAGTTTAGCGGGGTCTTGGGCAGGGTTGCCCGGGGAGCTGTTTTTT. This codes for CASSLAGSWAGLPGELFF.

This clonotype was observed a handful of times. J is TRBJ1-1 and V is TRBV30, with D hard to call. This CDR3 is 11 amino acids long. V shed 1 base and J shed 10 bases, with 10 bases lying between them. The germline CDR1 and CDR2 sequences are GTSNPN and SVGIG (reference sequence). This chain's CDR3 is CAWSEDLGAFF. The DNA for the CDR3 is TGTGCCTGGAGTGAAGACTTGGGAGCTTTCTTT.

The table lists this clonotype with many counts. V usage is TRBV2 and J usage is TRBJ1-1, with a weak D call TRBD1 (5 bases). The CDR3 is 14 amino acids. Germline assignment: CDR1 SNHLY and CDR2 FYNNEI. V was trimmed by 6 bases and J by 0 bases, leaving 11 bases between them. The CDR3 DNA reads TGTGCCAGCAGAGAGGACACCTTGAACACTGAAGCTTTCTTT. Residues: CASREDTLNTEAFF.

This clonotype has at least ten counts. This chain uses TRBV15 with TRBJ2-5, with TRBD2 identical over 14 bases. From germline, CDR1 is LNHNV and CDR2 YYDKDF (reference sequence). Trimming cost V 2 bases and J 7 bases; bases outside gene matches: 12. There are 18 residues in the CDR3. This CDR3 reads CATSRKDGTSGSPGTQYF. The DNA for the CDR3 is TGTGCCACCAGCAGAAAAGATGGGACTAGCGGGAGTCCAGGGACCCAGTACTTC.

This clonotype was counted a few times. J is TRBJ1-2 and V is TRBV20-1, with D unresolved. Germline CDR1 is DFQATT and CDR2 is SNEGSKA (reference sequence). With 0 bases removed from V and 5 bases from J, the gap between germline ends came to 13 bases. The CDR3 has 14 amino acids. The CDR3 here is CSARDWEGYYGYTF. The CDR3 nucleotides are TGCAGTGCTAGAGATTGGGAAGGATATTATGGCTACACCTTC.

This clonotype was seen at least ten times. The gene calls are TRBV10-3 and TRBJ1-2; D gene uncertain. V was clipped by 4 bases and J by 2 bases, with 17 bases between them. Germline V gene data show CDR1 as ENHRY and CDR2 as SYGVKD. There are 16 residues in the CDR3. The CDR3 sequence is CAISAFGPTPNYGYTF. CDR3 bases: TGTGCCATCAGTGCCTTCGGGCCTACCCCGAACTATGGCTACACCTTC.

V and J are TRBV20-1 and TRBJ1-5; 7 positions match TRBD1. CDR1 is DFQATT and CDR2 is SNEGSKA in the germline V gene (reference sequence). The CDR3 extends over 17 amino acids. V dropped 6 bases and J dropped 5; count of bases not matched to a gene: 19. The CDR3 DNA sequence: TGCAGTGCAGCAGTCGATTGGAGGACAGGCCCTTATCAGCCCCAGCATTTT. This gives the protein CSAAVDWRTGPYQPQHF.

The V gene is TRBV6-2 or TRBV6-3, the J gene TRBJ2-1; TRBD2 aligns across 9 bases. The germline CDR1 and CDR2 sequences are MNHEY and SVGEGT. The J segment lost 5 bases and the V segment lost 5 bases, leaving 13 bases of the junction unmatched. The CDR3 sequence is 17 residues long. CDR3 in amino acids: CASSPRLAGDTNNEQFF. The CDR3 DNA sequence: TGTGCCAGCAGTCCTCGTTTAGCGGGAGATACAAACAATGAGCAGTTCTTC.

Many counts were recorded for this clonotype. The chain joins TRBV2 to TRBJ1-6, with TRBD1 identical over 7 bases. Germline CDR1 SNHLY, CDR2 FYNNEI. Losses at the gene ends were 5 bases for V and 4 bases for J; bases not matched to a gene: 8. CDR3 size: 16 residues. The CDR3 reads CASSTRKGQYNSPLHF. Written as DNA, the CDR3 is TGTGCCAGCAGTACCCGTAAGGGACAGTATAATTCACCCCTCCACTTT.

This clonotype was counted many times. The chain joins TRBV7-9 to TRBJ2-7; weak D call: TRBD1 (6 bases). Germline V lookup: CDR1 SEHNR, CDR2 FQNEAQ (reference sequence). CDR3 size: 14 residues. Trimming stripped 1 base from V and 6 bases from J, with 13 bases between. CDR3 coding DNA: TGTGCCAGCAGCTTAGGTGGGGGCGGCGGCGAGCAGTACTTC. This codes for CASSLGGGGGEQYF.

This clonotype was seen ten or more times. This chain joins TRBV14 and TRBJ2-1; no definite D call. V was shortened by 4 bases and J by 6 bases, with 10 bases between the two germline ends. The CDR3 sequence is 13 residues long. Germline values: CDR1 SGHDN, CDR2 FVKESK. The CDR3: CASSRTGGNEQFF. The CDR3 DNA follows: TGTGCCAGCAGCCGGACGGGCGGCAATGAGCAGTTCTTC.

This clonotype came up many times. The V call is TRBV11-2, the J call TRBJ2-1, with TRBD1 identical over 10 bases. Unmatched junction bases numbered 9, after V lost 4 bases and J lost 9 bases. The CDR3 is 15 amino acids. Per the germline V gene, CDR1 is SGHAT and CDR2 is FQNNGV. This chain's CDR3 is CASSSRQGAGGEQFF. The CDR3 nucleotides read TGTGCCAGCAGCTCCCGACAGGGGGCAGGCGGTGAGCAGTTCTTC.

This clonotype was counted ten times or more. The chain has TRBV24-1 and TRBJ1-2, with 8 positions matching TRBD1. This CDR3 spans 15 amino acids. Germline loops: CDR1 KGHDR, CDR2 SFDVKD. V lost 3 bases and J lost 2; bases outside the gene matches: 4. CDR3 in DNA: TGTGCCACCAGTGATCCCGGGACAGGCAACTATGGCTACACCTTC. Its protein is CATSDPGTGNYGYTF.

This clonotype was detected many times. The rearrangement uses TRBV2 and TRBJ1-5; TRBD1 aligns across 7 bases. Germline V gives CDR1 SNHLY, CDR2 FYNNEI. The V segment lost 4 bases and the J segment 4 bases; nucleotides outside the gene matches: 16. The CDR3 covers 18 residues. CDR3 residues: CASSVSPQTGSGNQPQHF. DNA for the CDR3: TGTGCCAGCAGTGTCTCCCCCCAGACAGGGAGTGGGAATCAGCCCCAGCATTTT.

This chain connects TRBV29-1 to TRBJ1-2, with TRBD1 identical over 9 bases. V shed 5 bases and J 4 bases; nucleotides not matched to a gene: 11. CDR3 length equals 15 residues. Germline CDR1 reads SQVTM; CDR2 reads ANQGSEA. CDR3 sequence: CSVLSRTGDSYGYTF. For the CDR3, the DNA is TGCAGCGTTCTTTCTCGGACAGGGGACAGCTATGGCTACACCTTC.

This clonotype has just a few counts. This chain joins TRBV6-6 and TRBJ2-1; the D gene is possibly TRBD2 (8 bases). CDR1 is MNHNY, CDR2 SVGAGI, per germline (reference sequence). The CDR3 is 20 residues long. Trimming took 0 bases from V and 8 from J, leaving 29 bases between them. The CDR3 region has the DNA TGTGCCAGCAGTTACTCGAACCCGGGACAGAGCGGGAGAGTAGTCTATGAGCAGTTCTTC. Protein product: CASSYSNPGQSGRVVYEQFF.

The J gene is TRBJ2-1, the V gene TRBV7-9; 8 positions match TRBD1. This CDR3 has 17 residues. CDR1 and CDR2 (germline): SEHNR, FQNEAQ (reference sequence). The V and J ends lost 1 base and 0 bases, in that order; junction bases with no gene match: 5. In DNA form, the CDR3 reads TGTGCCAGCAGCTTAGGGGGGACAGGCCGCTCCTACAATGAGCAGTTCTTC. Protein: CASSLGGTGRSYNEQFF.

The chain employs TRBV6-4 and TRBJ2-1; TRBD2 agrees at 13 bases. The CDR3 spans 18 residues. The germline V gene encodes CDR1 MRHNA and CDR2 SNTAGT. V shed 2 bases and J 7 bases; nucleotides not matched to a gene: 11. The CDR3 DNA is TGTGCCAGCAGTGACCCCCGGCTAACTAGCGGGAGGGATAATGAGCAGTTCTTC. Its translation is CASSDPRLTSGRDNEQFF.